This TCR beta chain comes out of a study of blood T cell repertoires in COVID-19. The data were produced by immunoSEQ multiplex PCR, yet TCRdb's version contains in-frame clones alone and is incomplete. The table includes 450,000 to 500,000 clones, about nine tenths detected once. Germline CDR1 reads SGHDT; CDR2 reads YYEEEE. The CDR3 extends over 18 amino acids. J was trimmed by 2 bases and V by 4 bases; bases with no gene match: 14. The receptor's source is a woman younger than 35 who had recovered from COVID-19. This sequence joins TRBV5-6 and TRBJ2-1; 8 bases line up with TRBD2. Sequenced input: PBMCs or T cells enriched from blood (not recorded which). CDR3 region: CASSITLGSGGPYNEQFF. The CDR3 DNA reads TGTGCCAGCAGCATAACCCTAGGGAGCGGGGGCCCCTACAATGAGCAGTTCTTC.